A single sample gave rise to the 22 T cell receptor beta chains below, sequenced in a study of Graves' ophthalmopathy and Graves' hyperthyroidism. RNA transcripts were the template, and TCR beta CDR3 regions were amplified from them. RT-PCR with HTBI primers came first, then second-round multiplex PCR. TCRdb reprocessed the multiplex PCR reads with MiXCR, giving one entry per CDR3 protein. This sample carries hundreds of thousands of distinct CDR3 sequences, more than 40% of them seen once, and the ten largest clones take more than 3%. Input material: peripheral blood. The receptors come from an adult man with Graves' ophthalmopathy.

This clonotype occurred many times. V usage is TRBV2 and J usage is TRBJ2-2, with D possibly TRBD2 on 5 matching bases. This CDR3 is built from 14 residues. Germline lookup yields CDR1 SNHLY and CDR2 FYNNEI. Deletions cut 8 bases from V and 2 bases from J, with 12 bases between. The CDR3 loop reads CASEGRPNTGELFF. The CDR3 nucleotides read TGTGCCAGCGAGGGCAGGCCAAACACCGGGGAGCTGTTTTTT.

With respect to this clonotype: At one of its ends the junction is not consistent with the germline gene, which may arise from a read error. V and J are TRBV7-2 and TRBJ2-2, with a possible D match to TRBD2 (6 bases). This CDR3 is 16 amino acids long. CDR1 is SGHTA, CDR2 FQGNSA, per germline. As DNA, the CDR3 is TGTGCCAGCAGCCTGGCCCGGTTCGCGAACACCGGGGGGCTGTTTTTT. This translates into CASSLARFANTGGLFF.

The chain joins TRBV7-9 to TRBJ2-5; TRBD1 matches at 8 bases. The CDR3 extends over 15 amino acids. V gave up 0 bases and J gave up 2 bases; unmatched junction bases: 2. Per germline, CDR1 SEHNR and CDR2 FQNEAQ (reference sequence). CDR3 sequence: CASSLAGTGQETQYF. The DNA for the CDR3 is TGTGCCAGCAGCTTAGCGGGGACAGGTCAAGAGACCCAGTACTTC.

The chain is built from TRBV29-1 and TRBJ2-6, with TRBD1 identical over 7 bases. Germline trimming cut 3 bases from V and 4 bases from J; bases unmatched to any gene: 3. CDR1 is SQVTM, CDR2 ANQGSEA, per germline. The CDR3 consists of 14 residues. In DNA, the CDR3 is TGCAGCGTTGATAAGGGACAGGGGGCCAACGTCCTGACTTTC. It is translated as CSVDKGQGANVLTF. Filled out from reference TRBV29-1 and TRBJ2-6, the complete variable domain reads SAVISQKPSRDICQRGTSLTIQCQVDSQVTMMFWYRQQPGQSLTLIATANQGSEATYESGFVIDKFPISRPNLTFSTLTVSNMSPEDSSIYLCSVDKGQGANVLTFGAGSRLTVL.

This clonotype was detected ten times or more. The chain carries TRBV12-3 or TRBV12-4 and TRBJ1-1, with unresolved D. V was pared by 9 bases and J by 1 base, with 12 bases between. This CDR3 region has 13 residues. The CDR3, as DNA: TGTGCCAGTAGAGAGATCCCGAACACTGAAGCTTTCTTT. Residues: CASREIPNTEAFF.

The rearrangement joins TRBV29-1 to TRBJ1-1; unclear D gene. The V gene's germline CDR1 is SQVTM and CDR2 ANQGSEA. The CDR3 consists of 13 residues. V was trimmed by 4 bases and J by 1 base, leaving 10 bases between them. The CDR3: CSVAGSGNTEAFF. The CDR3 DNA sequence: TGCAGCGTTGCTGGATCTGGGAACACTGAAGCTTTCTTT.

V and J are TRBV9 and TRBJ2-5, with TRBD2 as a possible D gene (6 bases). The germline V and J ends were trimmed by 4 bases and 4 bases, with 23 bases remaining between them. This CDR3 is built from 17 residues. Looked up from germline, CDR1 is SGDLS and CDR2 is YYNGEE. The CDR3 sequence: CASSQDRRNGEVETQYF. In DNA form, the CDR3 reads TGTGCCAGCAGCCAAGATAGGAGGAACGGGGAGGTAGAGACCCAGTACTTC.

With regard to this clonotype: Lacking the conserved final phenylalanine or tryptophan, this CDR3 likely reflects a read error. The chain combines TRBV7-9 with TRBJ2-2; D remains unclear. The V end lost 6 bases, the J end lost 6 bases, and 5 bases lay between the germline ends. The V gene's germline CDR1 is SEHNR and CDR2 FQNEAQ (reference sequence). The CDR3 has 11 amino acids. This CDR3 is CASRASGELFY. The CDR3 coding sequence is TGTGCCAGCAGGGCATCCGGGGAGCTGTTTTAT.

The CDR3 sequence: CSVQRNTIYF. CDR3 DNA sequence: TGCAGCGTCCAGAGGAACACCATATATTTT. This chain joins TRBV29-1 and TRBJ1-3; no clear D. The V and J ends lost 6 bases and 7 bases respectively, with 7 bases between them. CDR1 SQVTM and CDR2 ANQGSEA come from the germline V gene. The CDR3 runs to 10 residues.

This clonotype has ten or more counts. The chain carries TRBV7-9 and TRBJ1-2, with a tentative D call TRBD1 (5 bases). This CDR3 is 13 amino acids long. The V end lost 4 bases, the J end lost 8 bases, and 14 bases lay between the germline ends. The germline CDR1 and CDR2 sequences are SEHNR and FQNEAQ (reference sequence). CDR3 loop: CASSSSQGLGYTF. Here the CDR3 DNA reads TGTGCCAGCAGCTCTAGCCAGGGACTGGGCTACACCTTC.

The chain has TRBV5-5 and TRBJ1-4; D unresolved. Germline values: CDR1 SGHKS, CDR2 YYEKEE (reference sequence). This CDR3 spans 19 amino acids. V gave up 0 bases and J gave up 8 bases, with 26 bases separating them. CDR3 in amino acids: CASSLVARRTARVEEKLFF. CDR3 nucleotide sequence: TGTGCCAGCAGCTTGGTGGCCCGTCGGACGGCCCGGGTCGAGGAAAAACTGTTTTTT.

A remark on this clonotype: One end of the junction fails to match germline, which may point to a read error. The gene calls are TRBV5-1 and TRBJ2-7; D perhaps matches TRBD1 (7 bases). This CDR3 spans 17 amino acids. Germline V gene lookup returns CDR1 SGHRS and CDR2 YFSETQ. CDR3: CASSRDSGTALTYEQYF. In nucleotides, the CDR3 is TGTGCCAGCAGCCGGGACTCGGGGACAGCCCTCACCTACGAGCAGTACTTC.

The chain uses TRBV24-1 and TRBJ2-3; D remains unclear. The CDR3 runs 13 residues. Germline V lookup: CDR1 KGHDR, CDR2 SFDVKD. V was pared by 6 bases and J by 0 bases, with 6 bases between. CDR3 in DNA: TGTGCCACCAGTTACGGTAGCACAGATACGCAGTATTTT. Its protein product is CATSYGSTDTQYF.

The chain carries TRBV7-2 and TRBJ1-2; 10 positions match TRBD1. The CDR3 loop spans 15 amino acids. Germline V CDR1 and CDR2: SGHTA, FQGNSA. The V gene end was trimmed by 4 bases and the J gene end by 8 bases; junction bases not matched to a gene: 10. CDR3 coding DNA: TGTGCCAGCAGCTCCGGGACAGGGGCCTGGGTAGGCTACACCTTC. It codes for CASSSGTGAWVGYTF. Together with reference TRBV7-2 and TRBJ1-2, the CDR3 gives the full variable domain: GAGVSQSPSNKVTEKGKDVELRCDPISGHTALYWYRQSLGQGLEFLIYFQGNSAPDKSGLPSDRFSAERTGGSVSTLTIQRTQQEDSAVYLCASSSGTGAWVGYTFGSGTRLTVV.

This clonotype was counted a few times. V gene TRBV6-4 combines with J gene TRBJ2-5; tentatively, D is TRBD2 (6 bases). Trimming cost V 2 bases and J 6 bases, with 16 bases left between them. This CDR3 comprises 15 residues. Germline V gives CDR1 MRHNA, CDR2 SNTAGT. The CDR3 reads CASSDRGTLYKTQYF. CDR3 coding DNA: TGTGCCAGCAGTGACCGGGGGACTCTCTACAAGACCCAGTACTTC.

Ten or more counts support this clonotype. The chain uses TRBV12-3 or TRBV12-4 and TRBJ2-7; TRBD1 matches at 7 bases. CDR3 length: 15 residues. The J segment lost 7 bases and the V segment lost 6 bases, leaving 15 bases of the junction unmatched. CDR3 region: CASSRWDRLRGEQYF. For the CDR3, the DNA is TGTGCCAGCAGCCGATGGGACAGACTACGTGGGGAGCAGTACTTC.

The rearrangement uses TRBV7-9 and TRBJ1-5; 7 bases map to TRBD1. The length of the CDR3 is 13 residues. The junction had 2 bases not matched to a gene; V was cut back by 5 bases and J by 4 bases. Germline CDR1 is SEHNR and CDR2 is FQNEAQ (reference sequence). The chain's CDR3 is CASSPGQNQPQHF. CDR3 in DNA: TGTGCCAGCAGCCCGGGACAGAATCAGCCCCAGCATTTT.

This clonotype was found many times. CDR3 nucleotides: TGCAGCGTTGAAGGGTGGGACAGAGAGAACCAAGAGACCCAGTACTTC. Translating gives CSVEGWDRENQETQYF. The V and J genes are TRBV29-1 and TRBJ2-5; 7 bases align to TRBD1. The CDR3 consists of 16 residues. With V trimmed by 1 base and J by 0 bases, 8 bases remained unmatched. Germline V lookup: CDR1 SQVTM, CDR2 ANQGSEA.

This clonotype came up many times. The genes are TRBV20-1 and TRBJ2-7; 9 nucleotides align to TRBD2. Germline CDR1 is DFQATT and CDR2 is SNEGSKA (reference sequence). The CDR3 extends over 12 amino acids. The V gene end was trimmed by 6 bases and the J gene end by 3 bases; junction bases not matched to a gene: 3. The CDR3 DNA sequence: TGCAGTGCCCGGACTAGCGACTACGAGCAGTACTTC. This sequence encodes CSARTSDYEQYF.

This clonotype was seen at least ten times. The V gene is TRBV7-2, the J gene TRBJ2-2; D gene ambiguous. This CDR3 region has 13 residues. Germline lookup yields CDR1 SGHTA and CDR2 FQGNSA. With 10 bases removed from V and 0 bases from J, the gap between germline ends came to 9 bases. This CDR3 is CATVVSNTGELFF. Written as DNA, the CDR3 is TGTGCCACGGTAGTCTCGAACACCGGGGAGCTGTTTTTT.

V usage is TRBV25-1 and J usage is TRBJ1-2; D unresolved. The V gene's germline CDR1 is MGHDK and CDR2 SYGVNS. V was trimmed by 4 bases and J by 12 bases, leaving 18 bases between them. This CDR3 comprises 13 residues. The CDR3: CASSGTAFSGNTF. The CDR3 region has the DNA TGTGCCAGCAGTGGCACGGCCTTCTCTGGAAACACCTTC.

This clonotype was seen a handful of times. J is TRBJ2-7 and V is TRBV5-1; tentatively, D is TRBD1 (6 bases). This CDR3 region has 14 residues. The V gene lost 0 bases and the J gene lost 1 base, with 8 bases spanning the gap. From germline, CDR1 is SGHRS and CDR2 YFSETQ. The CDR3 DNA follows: TGCGCCAGCAGCTTGGAGGACAGATCCTACGAGCAGTACTTC. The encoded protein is CASSLEDRSYEQYF.